Below are 21 T cell receptor beta chains sequenced from a single sample in a study of T cell responses to AZD1222 COVID-19 vaccine. TCRdb's copy holds only in-frame clones and misses some; the assay was immunoSEQ multiplex PCR. The profile shows roughly 82,000 clones, roughly 81% of them singletons. This sample comprised peripheral blood, obtained on day 0 of AZD1222 vaccination. These receptors all come from an adult in good health.

The chain uses TRBV6-2 or TRBV6-3 and TRBJ2-5; TRBD1 aligns across 8 bases. Germline V gene sequence: CDR1 MNHEY, CDR2 SVGEGT. The trim removed 2 bases at V and 5 bases at J, leaving 10 bases unmatched. This CDR3 comprises 16 residues. As DNA, the CDR3 is TGTGCCAGCAGTTACCCCTACCGGACAGGGACGGAGACCCAGTACTTC. Translation: CASSYPYRTGTETQYF.

The chain has TRBV6-2 or TRBV6-3 and TRBJ2-5; weak D call: TRBD1 (5 bases). The CDR3 consists of 15 residues. V gave up 2 bases and J gave up 5 bases, with 15 bases separating them. Germline V gives CDR1 MNHEY, CDR2 SVGEGT. The CDR3 loop is CASSYRGQGRETQYF. The CDR3 coding sequence is TGTGCCAGCAGTTACCGCGGTCAGGGTAGGGAGACCCAGTACTTC.

In nucleotides, the CDR3 is TGCGCCAGCAGCCCGGACAGTCGCTCCTACGAGCAGTACTTC. Its translation: CASSPDSRSYEQYF. J is TRBJ2-7 and V is TRBV5-1; D is possibly TRBD1 (6 bases). The CDR3 length is 14 residues. Trimming shortened V by 4 bases and J by 0 bases, and 11 bases separated the two germline ends. The V gene's germline CDR1 is SGHRS and CDR2 YFSETQ.

This chain connects TRBV19 to TRBJ1-1; the match to TRBD1 covers 11 bases. Per the germline V gene, CDR1 is LNHDA and CDR2 is SQIVND (reference sequence). With V trimmed by 6 bases and J by 6 bases, 15 bases remained unmatched. The CDR3 length is 17 residues. The CDR3 DNA follows: TGTGCCAGTAGCCCGGGGGTAGGACAGGGGGCTCGCGCTGAAGCTTTCTTT. Translated, it gives CASSPGVGQGARAEAFF.

As DNA, the CDR3 is TGTGCCAGCAGTTACCCCACCTTGGGGAACACTGAAGCTTTCTTT. Residues: CASSYPTLGNTEAFF. V is TRBV28 and J is TRBJ1-1; D not certain. The germline V and J ends were trimmed by 4 bases and 1 base, with 13 bases remaining between them. The CDR3 is 15 amino acids. The germline gives CDR1 MDHEN, CDR2 SYDVKM.

The V call is TRBV7-2, the J call TRBJ1-3; 9 bases line up with TRBD1. J lost 2 bases, V lost 5 bases, and 7 bases had no gene match. The CDR3 extends over 16 amino acids. The germline gives CDR1 SGHTA, CDR2 FQGNSA. The CDR3 DNA is TGTGCCAGCAGCCTCCGGACAGGGGTAACTGGAAACACCATATATTTT. This gives the protein CASSLRTGVTGNTIYF.

In its sample, this clone was seen a few times. V gene TRBV9 combines with J gene TRBJ2-7; 10 bases are a match to TRBD1. Germline CDR1 reads SGDLS; CDR2 reads YYNGEE. This CDR3 is 17 amino acids long. J lost 4 bases, V lost 3 bases, and 13 bases had no gene match. CDR3 DNA: TGTGCCAGCAGCGGAGGAGTTGGGACAGGGGAATTGTACGAGCAGTACTTC. Its translation is CASSGGVGTGELYEQYF.

This chain connects TRBV9 to TRBJ2-2; D is ambiguous. Germline lookup yields CDR1 SGDLS and CDR2 YYNGEE. The CDR3 spans 13 residues. Trimming shortened V by 0 bases and J by 10 bases, and 10 bases separated the two germline ends. CDR3 DNA: TGTGCCAGCAGCGTAGGTGGGCGTCAGGAGCTGTTTTTT. Translating gives CASSVGGRQELFF.

The V gene is TRBV3-1 (or the pseudogene TRBV3-2), the J gene TRBJ2-2, with 7 bases aligning to TRBD2. V shed 1 base, J shed 3 bases, and the junction held 5 bases outside the gene matches. Per the germline V gene, CDR1 is LGHDT and CDR2 is YNNKEL (reference sequence). The CDR3 sequence is 16 residues long. CDR3 protein: CASSQGLAVYTGELFF. CDR3 coding DNA: TGTGCCAGCAGCCAAGGGCTAGCGGTTTACACCGGGGAGCTGTTTTTT.

This chain links TRBV18 with TRBJ2-1; TRBD2 is a possible D gene (6 bases). The CDR3 has 12 residues. Trimming left V 5 bases short and J 6 bases short, with 8 bases between. Germline loops: CDR1 KGHSH, CDR2 LQKENI. The CDR3 bases are TGTGCCAGCTCAGAGACTAGCAATGAGCAGTTCTTC. Its protein product is CASSETSNEQFF.

This chain connects TRBV5-4 to TRBJ1-4; the D is unclear. The germline V gene has CDR1 SGHNT and CDR2 YYREEE (reference sequence). V was trimmed by 3 bases and J by 7 bases, leaving 10 bases between them. This CDR3 comprises 13 residues. The CDR3 here is CASSSEPGEKLFF. The CDR3, as DNA: TGTGCCAGCAGCTCCGAACCCGGTGAAAAACTGTTTTTT.

In regard to this clone: One end of the junction does not line up with germline, which may come from a read error. V usage is TRBV7-7 and J usage is TRBJ2-7, with D possibly matching TRBD2 (6 bases). The V gene's germline CDR1 is SSHAT and CDR2 FNYEAQ (reference sequence). The CDR3 runs to 11 residues. CDR3 protein: CASSSGGEQYF. The CDR3 DNA reads TGTGCTAGCAGCTCTGGGGGGGAGCAGTACTTC.

The chain couples TRBV4-3 to TRBJ1-1; no clear D gene. The CDR3 has 15 residues. Trimming left V 0 bases short and J 0 bases short, with 8 bases between. CDR1 LGHNA and CDR2 YSLEER come from the germline V gene. Here the CDR3 DNA reads TGCGCCAGCAGCCAAGAACATCCCATGAACACTGAAGCTTTCTTT. It codes for CASSQEHPMNTEAFF.

The chain couples TRBV4-3 to TRBJ2-7; 11 nucleotides line up with TRBD2. Germline CDR1 is LGHNA and CDR2 is YSLEER. This CDR3 contains 17 residues. V shed 2 bases and J 1 base; nucleotides not matched to a gene: 7. The CDR3: CASSQLAGTSGSYEQYF. The CDR3, as DNA: TGCGCCAGCAGCCAATTGGCCGGGACTAGCGGTTCCTACGAGCAGTACTTC.

This rearrangement joins TRBV21-1 to TRBJ2-7; the DNA was not used to check the table's D call, TRBD2. TRBV21-1 is assigned pseudogene status. CDR3 length: 18 amino acids. In nucleotides, the CDR3 is TGTGCCAGCACCCTCAGTTGGTCGACTAGCGGGGGGGTCTACGAGCAGTACTTC. Residues: CASTLSWSTSGGVYEQYF.

This chain uses TRBV19 with TRBJ1-4; maybe TRBD1 (5 bases). The CDR3 extends over 14 amino acids. V was pared by 8 bases and J by 5 bases, with 15 bases between. The germline CDR1 and CDR2 sequences are LNHDA and SQIVND (reference sequence). CDR3 coding DNA: TGTGCCAGTGGCTTGGGACTGAGGAATGAAAAACTGTTTTTT. Protein product: CASGLGLRNEKLFF. Looking up the rest from reference TRBV19 and TRBJ1-4 gives the full variable domain: DGGITQSPKYLFRKEGQNVTLSCEQNLNHDAMYWYRQDPGQGLRLIYYSQIVNDFQKGDIAEGYSVSREKKESFPLTVTSAQKNPTAFYLCASGLGLRNEKLFFGSGTQLSVL.

This clone has more than one count but fewer than ten. This chain links TRBV28 with TRBJ1-4; D call uncertain. The germline gives CDR1 MDHEN, CDR2 SYDVKM. This CDR3 spans 13 amino acids. Trimming took off 3 bases at V and 5 bases at J, with 7 bases between the two ends. For the CDR3, the DNA is TGTGCCAGCAGTTTTCAGGTGAATGAAAAACTGTTTTTT. This translates into CASSFQVNEKLFF.

The chain uses TRBV7-9 and TRBJ2-5; D perhaps matches TRBD1 (6 bases). The CDR3 has 14 amino acids. The germline V gene encodes CDR1 SEHNR and CDR2 FQNEAQ (reference sequence). V was shortened by 1 base and J by 4 bases, with 10 bases between the two germline ends. CDR3 amino acids: CASSLGGLGETQYF. The CDR3 DNA follows: TGTGCCAGCAGCTTAGGGGGGCTAGGAGAGACCCAGTACTTC.

The gene calls are TRBV28 and TRBJ1-3; D uncertain. V shed 3 bases and J shed 3 bases, with 9 bases lying between them. The CDR3 is 14 residues long. Per the germline V gene, CDR1 is MDHEN and CDR2 is SYDVKM. For the CDR3, the DNA is TGTGCCAGCAGTTTGCGAGGGAATGGAAACACCATATATTTT. It codes for CASSLRGNGNTIYF.

The chain couples TRBV3-1 (or the pseudogene TRBV3-2) to TRBJ1-1, with D maybe TRBD1 (5 bases). Looked up from germline, CDR1 is LGHDT and CDR2 is YNNKEL (reference sequence). The CDR3 extends over 19 amino acids. Trimming left V 1 base short and J 3 bases short, with 24 bases between. CDR3 nucleotides: TGTGCCAGCAGCCAAGCCGAACTCCGGGACCCCTATGGGGACACTGAAGCTTTCTTT. It encodes CASSQAELRDPYGDTEAFF.

About this clone itself: The germline gene is not matched at one end of the junction; a read error may be the cause. This chain connects TRBV7-7 to TRBJ2-5, with TRBD1 matching 7 bases. This CDR3 region has 14 residues. Germline lookup yields CDR1 SSHAT and CDR2 FNYEAQ (reference sequence). CDR3 sequence reads: CASSFGVRGETQYF. The DNA of the CDR3 is TGTGCTAGCAGCTTTGGCGTCAGGGGGGAGACCCAGTACTTC. Using reference TRBV7-7 and TRBJ2-5 for the parts outside the CDR3, the full variable domain is GAGVSQSPRYKVTKRGQDVTLRCDPISSHATLYWYQQALGQGPEFLTYFNYEAQPDKSGLPSDRFSAERPEGSISTLTIQRTEQRDSAMYRCASSFGVRGETQYFGPGTRLLVL.